A selection of T cell receptor beta chains follows, all from one sample in a study of shared clonotypes between healthy human individuals. The data were produced by immunoSEQ multiplex PCR, yet TCRdb's version contains in-frame clones alone and is incomplete. This sample carries about 2 million clones, roughly 94% of them seen once, and the ten largest clones take 1.2%. Input material: naive CD8+ T cells sorted from blood. The receptors were sampled from a young man in good health. CDR3s include the opening cysteine and the closing phenylalanine or tryptophan. D genes are given only for firm matches. Clone sizes are given selectively: once, few, many, or a class where the clone is expanded.

>TRBD2|NA|TRBV2|TRBJ2-5
TGTGCCAGCAAAGGTTGGGTAGCGGGGGAAGAGACCCAGTACTTC
CASKGWVAGEETQYF
>NA|NA|TRBV23-1|TRBJ1-2
TGCGCCAGCAGTCAATCCCGGGTTGGCTACACCTTC
CASSQSRVGYTF
>NA|NA|TRBV2|TRBJ2-6
TGTGCCAGCATCGGGCCAGGTGGAAGCTCTGGGGCCAACGTCCTGACTTTC
CASIGPGGSSGANVLTF
>NA|NA|TRBV28|TRBJ2-5
TGTGCCAGCAGTCGAGGGGGGAGTCATAGGCGAGAGACCCAGTACTTC
CASSRGGSHRRETQYF
>TRBD1|NA|TRBV5-1|TRBJ2-7
TGCGCCAGCAGCTTAGGACAGGGCGTCTACGAGCAGTACTTC
CASSLGQGVYEQYF
>TRBD2|NA|TRBV7-2|TRBJ2-3
TGTGCCAGCAGCATACTAGCGTCTAGCACAGATACGCAGTATTTT
CASSILASSTDTQYF
>NA|NA|TRBV6-1|TRBJ1-1
TGTGCCAGCAGTGTCGGGAGGGGGGTCGTAGAGAACACTGAAGCTTTCTTT
CASSVGRGVVENTEAFF
>TRBD2|NA|TRBV30|TRBJ2-7
TGTGCCTTATGGGGGACTAGGGCCTACGAGCAGTACTTC
CALWGTRAYEQYF
>NA|once|TRBV6-5|TRBJ2-2
TGTGCCAGCAGTTACCTAGCTACCGGGGAGCTGTTTTTT
CASSYLATGELFF
>NA|NA|TRBV27|TRBJ2-7
TGTGCCAGCAGTTTATCGCTGGGGAACGAGCAGTACTTC
CASSLSLGNEQYF
>TRBD1|NA|TRBV4-2|TRBJ1-2
TGTGCCAGCAGCCAAGAGGGAGGGGGCGTAACTAATGGCTACACCTTC
CASSQEGGGVTNGYTF
>NA|NA|TRBV9|TRBJ2-7
TGTGCCAGCAGCGTAGCTACGAGGACAGCGTACGAGCAGTACTTC
CASSVATRTAYEQYF
>NA|NA|TRBV9|TRBJ1-2
TGTGCCAGCAGTACAGGCGTCGAAAGCTACACCTTC
CASSTGVESYTF
>NA|NA|TRBV5-4|TRBJ2-3
TGTGCCAGCAGCCAACGAGAGGGCACAGATACGCAGTATTTT
CASSQREGTDTQYF
>TRBD1|NA|TRBV2|TRBJ1-5
TGTGCCAGCAGCCCGACCGAAGGAGGGGGCTATCAGCCCCAGCATTTT
CASSPTEGGGYQPQHF
>NA|NA|TRBV11-3|TRBJ2-7
TGTGCCAGCAGCATCCAAACAGAGTACTTC
CASSIQTEYF
>NA|once|TRBV7-9|TRBJ1-2
TGTGCCAGCAGCCCCTGGACAGTGGACGGCTACACCTTC
CASSPWTVDGYTF